This T cell receptor beta chain was captured in a study of glioma-infiltrating T cells after dendritic cell vaccination. Overall study: Patients received three intradermal dendritic cell vaccine injections at biweekly intervals.

This clone appeared a single time. TCRdb's copy holds only in-frame clones and misses some; the assay was immunoSEQ multiplex PCR. The sample has over 80,000 clones; roughly 90% are singletons. This clonotype was sampled from a human donor with glioblastoma. The specimen comprised blood, sampled before dendritic cell vaccination.

CDR3 sequence (DNA): TGTGCCAGCAGCTTGAAGGGGGAGACCCAGTACTTC. Protein product: CASSLKGETQYF. The gene calls are TRBV5-4 and TRBJ2-5; weak D call: TRBD1 (5 bases). V dropped 1 base and J dropped 5 bases, with 6 bases sitting between them. The CDR3 length is 12 residues. Germline assignment: CDR1 SGHNT and CDR2 YYREEE (reference sequence).